This TCR beta chain is from a study of blood T cells in healthy people across ages. V dropped 4 bases and J dropped 5 bases, with 24 bases sitting between them. The CDR3 is 17 amino acids. The V gene's germline CDR1 is SGHRS and CDR2 YFSETQ. PCR was performed a second time for roughly 7 to 12 cycles using a sample-barcoded 5' primer and a J-beta primer mix. TCRdb re-derived calls from the 5' RACE reads in MiXCR, one entry per CDR3 protein. The profile shows about 1.8 million distinct CDR3 sequences, about 49% of them singletons. This receptor was obtained from a woman in her thirties or forties in good health. The rearrangement links TRBV5-1 to TRBJ1-2; D is possibly TRBD1 (5 bases). Material for sequencing was blood. Written as DNA, the CDR3 is TGCGCCAGCAGCCCTGGGCCAGCAGAGGGGATAATATATGGCTACACCTTC. Translating gives CASSPGPAEGIIYGYTF.